The 14 T cell receptor beta chains below all came from one sample that was sequenced in a study of identical twins. Using its own MiXCR run on the 5' RACE reads, TCRdb lists one record per CDR3 protein. The sample shows roughly 720,000 distinct CDR3 sequences, 18% of them seen only once. These same data were also listed under a study on T cells expressing NK-cell markers.

What was sequenced was PBMCs. These receptors all come from a young woman in good health.

This clonotype was counted a few times. The J gene is TRBJ2-7, the V gene TRBV5-1, with 9 bases identical to TRBD1. Unmatched junction bases numbered 5, after V lost 3 bases and J lost 7 bases. This CDR3 has 13 residues. The V gene's germline CDR1 is SGHRS and CDR2 YFSETQ. CDR3 protein: CASSSDRGGEQYF. The CDR3 bases are TGCGCCAGCAGCTCGGACAGGGGCGGAGAGCAGTACTTC.

In its sample, this clonotype was seen a few times. This chain joins TRBV5-1 and TRBJ1-1; no clear D. Trimming shortened V by 1 base and J by 4 bases, and 11 bases separated the two germline ends. This CDR3 has 14 residues. CDR1 is SGHRS, CDR2 YFSETQ, per germline. In DNA form, the CDR3 reads TGCGCCAGCAGCTTGCTGGTCGTTGGCACTGAAGCTTTCTTT. Translated, it gives CASSLLVVGTEAFF.

This clonotype was observed a handful of times. The J gene is TRBJ2-1, the V gene TRBV20-1; possible D gene TRBD2, 6 bases. Germline CDR1 and CDR2: DFQATT and SNEGSKA (reference sequence). The V and J ends lost 6 bases and 1 base respectively, with 16 bases between them. CDR3 length equals 15 residues. In DNA, the CDR3 is TGCAGTGCCAGCGCCGACGGGGGATCCTACAATGAGCAGTTCTTC. Amino acids: CSASADGGSYNEQFF.

This clonotype was seen repeatedly, ten times or more. This chain uses TRBV12-3 or TRBV12-4 with TRBJ2-7; TRBD1 aligns across 9 bases. Trimming at V came to 0 bases and at J to 9 bases, leaving 9 bases not matched to a gene. The CDR3 is 15 residues long. CDR3 in amino acids: CASSLALGTGIGQYF. CDR3 DNA sequence: TGTGCCAGCAGTTTAGCGCTCGGGACAGGGATAGGGCAGTACTTC.

This clonotype occurred a few times. The chain is built from TRBV10-1 and TRBJ2-3, with 7 bases aligning to TRBD2. CDR1 WNHNN and CDR2 SYGVQD come from the germline V gene (reference sequence). The CDR3 runs 14 residues. V shed 1 base, J shed 3 bases, and the junction held 1 base outside the gene matches. The CDR3 protein is CASSELRGTDTQYF. The CDR3 nucleotides read TGCGCCAGCAGTGAGTTGCGGGGGACAGATACGCAGTATTTT.

This chain links TRBV27 with TRBJ2-7, with 7 nucleotides matching TRBD2. Germline V gene lookup returns CDR1 MNHEY and CDR2 SMNVEV (reference sequence). The J segment lost 6 bases and the V segment lost 3 bases, leaving 14 bases of the junction unmatched. CDR3 length equals 16 residues. CDR3 coding DNA: TGTGCCAGCAGTTTTGCCCTTAGGGGAGGGCGAGGCGAGCAGTACTTC. Its protein product is CASSFALRGGRGEQYF.

The table lists this clonotype with a few counts. The rearrangement uses TRBV14 and TRBJ1-1, with D possibly TRBD1 on 6 matching bases. The germline CDR1 and CDR2 sequences are SGHDN and FVKESK. The length of the CDR3 is 12 residues. V lost 5 bases, J lost 7 bases, and 11 bases lay in between. In DNA, the CDR3 is TGTGCCAGCAGCGCGGACAGATTTGAAGCTTTCTTT. Translating gives CASSADRFEAFF.

V and J are TRBV7-9 and TRBJ2-7, with D unresolved. The CDR3 extends over 14 amino acids. Germline values: CDR1 SEHNR, CDR2 FQNEAQ (reference sequence). V was cut by 0 bases and J by 6 bases, with 12 bases left in between. The CDR3: CASSLAGSGSEQYF. The CDR3 DNA reads TGTGCCAGCAGCTTAGCAGGGTCGGGCTCCGAGCAGTACTTC.

The V gene is TRBV2, the J gene TRBJ1-2; tentative D call: TRBD1 (6 bases). CDR1 SNHLY and CDR2 FYNNEI come from the germline V gene. The CDR3 has 15 residues. Between the trimmed V and J ends, which lost 6 bases and 5 bases, there was a span of 19 bases. The CDR3 DNA reads TGTGCCAGCAGGGATCGACAGGTTGGCCAATATGGCTACACCTTC. Translated, it gives CASRDRQVGQYGYTF.

This clonotype appeared a few times. The rearrangement links TRBV10-3 to TRBJ2-7; TRBD1 is a possible D gene (6 bases). Germline lookup yields CDR1 ENHRY and CDR2 SYGVKD. Trimming removed 6 bases at V and 4 bases at J, with 13 bases between. This CDR3 region has 13 residues. The CDR3 here is CAIRAGEGYEQYF. The DNA of the CDR3 is TGTGCCATCAGGGCAGGGGAAGGTTACGAGCAGTACTTC.

The sample holds a few counts of this clonotype. The chain recombines TRBV3-1 with TRBJ1-1, with D possibly TRBD1 on 5 matching bases. Per germline, CDR1 LGHDT and CDR2 YNNKEL (reference sequence). The CDR3 length is 14 residues. Trimming took off 6 bases at V and 5 bases at J, with 16 bases between the two ends. Here the CDR3 DNA reads TGTGCCAGCAGACCGGGACCCTTGGAAACTGAAGCTTTCTTT. Its translation: CASRPGPLETEAFF.

This clonotype occurred once. This CDR3 reads CASSLTIEQFF. The CDR3 region has the DNA TGTGCCAGCAGCTTAACAATTGAGCAGTTCTTC. V and J are TRBV7-6 and TRBJ2-1; D is undetermined. Germline loops: CDR1 SGHVS, CDR2 FNYEAQ. The CDR3 extends over 11 amino acids. V lost 2 bases, J lost 9 bases, and 5 bases lay in between.

This clonotype was found many times. CDR3: CASSRGQGYNEQFF. The DNA of the CDR3 is TGTGCCAGCAGCCGGGGACAGGGATACAATGAGCAGTTCTTC. The V and J genes are TRBV12-3 or TRBV12-4 and TRBJ2-1; 9 bases align to TRBD1. J lost 4 bases, V lost 6 bases, and 4 bases had no gene match. This CDR3 contains 14 residues.

This rearrangement joins TRBV6-1 to TRBJ2-1; 10 positions agree with TRBD2. The length of the CDR3 is 15 residues. Per the germline V gene, CDR1 is MNHNS and CDR2 is SASEGT. J was trimmed by 8 bases and V by 6 bases; bases with no gene match: 10. CDR3 bases: TGTGCCAGCAGCCCGTTCGAAGCGGGGGGGCATGAGCAGTTCTTC. It encodes CASSPFEAGGHEQFF.